Each of the 23 T cell receptor beta chains below was sequenced from the same sample in a study of blood T cell repertoires in COVID-19. Sequencing used immunoSEQ multiplex PCR; TCRdb keeps in-frame clones, though not all of them. The sample carries about 480,000 clones, roughly 88% recorded once. Sequencing was carried out using peripheral blood. These receptors were obtained from a woman aged 45-65 years with COVID-19, enrolled during active disease.

CDR3 sequence reads: CASSLLGLAGGGDTQYF. Here the CDR3 DNA reads TGTGCCAGCAGCTTGCTCGGACTAGCGGGGGGCGGGGATACGCAGTATTTT. The V call is TRBV11-2, the J call TRBJ2-3; TRBD2 matches 14 bases. After removal of 3 bases from V and 6 bases from J, the junction contained 8 bases not matched to a gene. The CDR3 consists of 17 residues. Germline CDR1 SGHAT, CDR2 FQNNGV. The variable domain in full, with the rest retrieved from reference TRBV11-2 and TRBJ2-3, is EAGVAQSPRYKIIEKRQSVAFWCNPISGHATLYWYQQILGQGPKLLIQFQNNGVVDDSQLPKDRFSAERLKGVDSTLKIQPAKLEDSAVYLCASSLLGLAGGGDTQYFGPGTRLTVL.

V and J are TRBV9 and TRBJ2-3; 13 nucleotides match TRBD2. The V gene's germline CDR1 is SGDLS and CDR2 YYNGEE. Trimming cost V 0 bases and J 0 bases; bases outside gene matches: 4. The CDR3 totals 18 residues. The CDR3 protein is CASSVGLAGGSSTDTQYF. The CDR3 DNA follows: TGTGCCAGCAGCGTAGGACTAGCGGGGGGTTCTAGCACAGATACGCAGTATTTT.

A remark on this clone: Other DNA variants within this sample encode the same CDR3. The chain joins TRBV12-3 or TRBV12-4 to TRBJ1-2, with TRBD1 as a possible D gene (6 bases). The CDR3 covers 13 residues. V lost 3 bases and J lost 8, with 13 bases in between. CDR3 loop: CASSFGGARGYTF. The CDR3 DNA is TGTGCCAGCAGTTTTGGGGGGGCTCGAGGCTACACCTTC.

The genes are TRBV6-5 and TRBJ1-2; a weak D match, TRBD1 (5 bases). CDR1 is MNHEY, CDR2 SVGAGI, per germline. Trimming stripped 9 bases from V and 3 bases from J, with 11 bases between. CDR3 length equals 12 residues. The CDR3 nucleotides are TGTGCCAGTTTCCCAGGGTACTATGGCTACACCTTC. It codes for CASFPGYYGYTF.

The chain couples TRBV3-1 (or the pseudogene TRBV3-2) to TRBJ2-7, with 9 bases lining up with TRBD1. There are 19 residues in the CDR3. Trimming removed 0 bases from V and 2 bases from J; junction bases left unmatched: 14. Germline CDR1 and CDR2: LGHDT and YNNKEL (reference sequence). Written as DNA, the CDR3 is TGTGCCAGCAGCCAAGATGTTGGGGGACAGGGTTATAAACCCTACGAGCAGTACTTC. As protein: CASSQDVGGQGYKPYEQYF.

The chain carries TRBV29-1 and TRBJ2-7, with TRBD1 identical over 9 bases. CDR1 and CDR2 (germline): SQVTM, ANQGSEA. V lost 3 bases, J lost 6 bases, and 6 bases stayed unmatched. The CDR3 sequence is 13 residues long. The CDR3: CSVEGRQGVEQYF. The CDR3 DNA follows: TGCAGCGTTGAGGGGAGACAGGGGGTCGAGCAGTACTTC.

This chain links TRBV5-5 with TRBJ1-3, with D maybe TRBD1 (6 bases). CDR1 SGHKS and CDR2 YYEKEE come from the germline V gene (reference sequence). The CDR3 is made up of 16 amino acids. V was pared by 3 bases and J by 0 bases, with 13 bases between. The chain's CDR3 is CASSSGPTGSGNTIYF. CDR3 bases: TGTGCCAGCAGCTCCGGTCCGACAGGCTCTGGAAACACCATATATTTT.

The chain links TRBV10-3 to TRBJ1-1; D gene ambiguous. There are 14 residues in the CDR3. CDR1 is ENHRY and CDR2 is SYGVKD in the germline V gene. V was clipped by 0 bases and J by 2 bases, with 7 bases between them. CDR3 bases: TGTGCCATCAGTGAGTCCCCAGATAACACTGAAGCTTTCTTT. Its translation is CAISESPDNTEAFF.

The rearrangement joins TRBV6-5 to TRBJ2-7; the match to TRBD2 covers 12 bases. V gave up 0 bases and J gave up 6 bases; unmatched junction bases: 6. The CDR3 covers 16 residues. Looked up from germline, CDR1 is MNHEY and CDR2 is SVGAGI. Written as DNA, the CDR3 is TGTGCCAGCAGTTACTCAGTCCTAGCGGGGGGGCGCGAGCAGTACTTC. Its protein product is CASSYSVLAGGREQYF.

This rearrangement joins TRBV14 to TRBJ2-3; TRBD2 is a possible D gene (5 bases). The CDR3 has 13 residues. CDR1 and CDR2 from the germline V gene are SGHDN and FVKESK. V was trimmed by 0 bases and J by 4 bases, leaving 5 bases between them. The CDR3 spells CASSQELADTQYF. The CDR3 DNA reads TGTGCCAGCAGCCAAGAACTAGCAGATACGCAGTATTTT.

This clone has just a few counts. The chain carries TRBV7-8 and TRBJ2-7; D ambiguous. The CDR3 sequence is 12 residues long. CDR1 and CDR2 (germline): SGHVS, FQNEAQ. V dropped 1 base and J dropped 6 bases, with 7 bases sitting between them. CDR3 nucleotides: TGTGCCAGCAGCTTAGTGCAGTTCGAGCAGTACTTC. Protein sequence: CASSLVQFEQYF.

Points on this clone: A read error may produce the germline difference seen at one junction end. The chain recombines TRBV10-3 with TRBJ1-5, with TRBD1 matching 11 bases. There are 16 residues in the CDR3. Looked up from germline, CDR1 is ENHRY and CDR2 is SYGVKD. The CDR3 DNA reads TGTACCATCAGAGGACAGGGGGCACCGGAAAATCAGCCCCAGCATTTT. Amino acid sequence: CTIRGQGAPENQPQHF.

The V gene is TRBV15, the J gene TRBJ1-4, with D unresolved. The CDR3 contains 15 residues. Germline CDR1 is LNHNV and CDR2 is YYDKDF (reference sequence). Trimming cost V 10 bases and J 0 bases, with 15 bases left between them. DNA of the CDR3: TGTGCCATCCGCAATGGGCAGTCAACTAATGAAAAACTGTTTTTT. Its protein product is CAIRNGQSTNEKLFF.

The chain carries TRBV11-2 and TRBJ1-3; D gene uncertain. The CDR3 is 19 amino acids. Deletions cut 5 bases from V and 4 bases from J, with 27 bases between. Per the germline V gene, CDR1 is SGHAT and CDR2 is FQNNGV. The CDR3, as DNA: TGTGCCAGCAGCCTTGACCTCGGAGGGCAGCCGGACCCCGGAAACACCATATATTTT. Amino acid sequence: CASSLDLGGQPDPGNTIYF. The variable domain in full, completed from reference TRBV11-2 and TRBJ1-3, reads EAGVAQSPRYKIIEKRQSVAFWCNPISGHATLYWYQQILGQGPKLLIQFQNNGVVDDSQLPKDRFSAERLKGVDSTLKIQPAKLEDSAVYLCASSLDLGGQPDPGNTIYFGEGSWLTVV.

This sequence joins TRBV7-3 and TRBJ2-5, with 9 bases matching TRBD2. Germline CDR1 reads SGHTA; CDR2 reads FQGTGA. V was pared by 0 bases and J by 5 bases, with 1 base of the junction left unmatched. The length of the CDR3 is 14 residues. The CDR3 loop reads CASSLTAGGETQYF. CDR3 bases: TGTGCCAGCAGCTTAACAGCGGGGGGTGAGACCCAGTACTTC.

The V gene is TRBV15, the J gene TRBJ1-1; TRBD1 is a possible D gene (6 bases). Germline V gene lookup returns CDR1 LNHNV and CDR2 YYDKDF (reference sequence). V was cut by 0 bases and J by 3 bases, with 14 bases left in between. This CDR3 contains 16 residues. DNA of the CDR3: TGTGCCACCAGCAGAGAGGGGGCGCCTCGGGACACTGAAGCTTTCTTT. Encoded protein: CATSREGAPRDTEAFF.

The gene calls are TRBV24-1 and TRBJ2-7; the match to TRBD1 covers 11 bases. The CDR3 is made up of 16 amino acids. Unmatched junction bases numbered 3, after V lost 3 bases and J lost 0 bases. CDR1 is KGHDR and CDR2 is SFDVKD in the germline V gene. This CDR3 is CATSDPGTGGSYEQYF. CDR3 coding DNA: TGTGCCACCAGTGATCCCGGGACAGGGGGCTCCTACGAGCAGTACTTC.

This chain's CDR3 is CASSDEDRGSYNEQFF. CDR3 DNA sequence: TGTGCCAGCAGCGACGAGGACAGGGGCTCCTACAATGAGCAGTTCTTC. The chain recombines TRBV3-1 (or the pseudogene TRBV3-2) with TRBJ2-1, with TRBD1 matching over 9 bases. The V gene's germline CDR1 is LGHDT and CDR2 YNNKEL (reference sequence). J lost 0 bases, V lost 5 bases, and 5 bases had no gene match. The CDR3 is 16 residues long.

The chain links TRBV5-8 to TRBJ2-5; 7 positions match TRBD2. The CDR3 spans 13 residues. J was trimmed by 7 bases and V by 2 bases; bases with no gene match: 5. Germline V CDR1 and CDR2: SGHTS, YDEGEE. The CDR3 is CASSLLVAGTQYF. The CDR3 bases are TGTGCCAGCAGCTTACTAGTAGCGGGGACCCAGTACTTC.

The V gene is TRBV6-5, the J gene TRBJ1-5, with 10 bases matching TRBD1. This CDR3 spans 15 amino acids. Germline CDR1 reads MNHEY; CDR2 reads SVGAGI. V lost 6 bases to trimming and J lost 7 bases; unmatched junction nucleotides: 9. The CDR3 nucleotides are TGTGCCAGCAGGGGTAGGGACAGGGGTAGCCAGCCCCAGCATTTT. Its protein product is CASRGRDRGSQPQHF.

This chain uses TRBV30 with TRBJ1-2; D is ambiguous. CDR3 size: 11 residues. With 8 bases removed from V and 6 bases from J, the gap between germline ends came to 13 bases. CDR1 is GTSNPN and CDR2 is SVGIG in the germline V gene (reference sequence). The CDR3 DNA reads TGTGCCGTGGGCCCCTTGAATGGCTACACCTTC. Protein sequence: CAVGPLNGYTF.

This sequence joins TRBV6-6 and TRBJ1-5; perhaps TRBD1 as D (6 bases). The V gene's germline CDR1 is MNHNY and CDR2 SVGAGI (reference sequence). This CDR3 region has 13 residues. Trimming took 5 bases from V and 4 from J, leaving 9 bases between them. This chain's CDR3 is CASSTQGNQPQHF. The CDR3 region has the DNA TGTGCCAGCAGTACACAGGGAAATCAGCCCCAGCATTTT.

The J gene is TRBJ1-2, the V gene TRBV2, with unresolved D. The CDR3 is 12 residues long. Per the germline V gene, CDR1 is SNHLY and CDR2 is FYNNEI. The V end was cut by 4 bases, the J end by 5 bases, with 8 bases between. The CDR3 loop reads CASSGGNYGYTF. The DNA for the CDR3 is TGTGCCAGCAGTGGCGGGAATTATGGCTACACCTTC.